The clone carrying this T cell receptor beta chain was found a few times. Its antigen remains unknown. The sample comes from a study of T-cell reconstitution after alpha-beta-depleted transplantation in children. Overall study results and limits: Several hundred expanded graft clones reportedly were the source of alpha-beta T cells about two months after transplant.

There are 16 residues in the CDR3. Germline-derived CDR1 and CDR2 are SGHTA and FQGNSA. The V segment lost 4 bases and the J segment 6 bases; nucleotides outside the gene matches: 10. Unique molecular identifiers were built into the TCRbeta library. TCRdb used MiXCR to reprocess the PCR reads, holding one entry per CDR3 protein. The sample lists 200,000 to 250,000 distinct CDR3 sequences, about 8.4% seen once, with 35% to 40% in the top ten. The rearrangement uses TRBV7-2 and TRBJ2-3; 10 bases agree with TRBD2. The sequencing here drew on PBMCs, mostly from graft donor cells, taken 360 days after TCRalphabeta/CD19-depleted stem cell transplant. The TCR originated in a male patient aged 2-15 years who had a stem cell transplant for acute myeloid leukemia, so the T cells may come from the graft donor. The CDR3 region has the DNA TGTGCCAGCAGCTCGCATCTAGCGGGAGTCGGTGATACGCAGTATTTT. Protein: CASSSHLAGVGDTQYF.